This TCR beta chain was observed in a study of regulatory T cells in long-lasting Graves disease. The study, taken as a whole, reports: Persistent patients shared more public clonotypes (2,741) than newly diagnosed patients (966).

For TCR beta, libraries came from iRepertoire HTBI primers and Arm-PCR of CDR3 regions. Original methodology: Gene usage covered 62 TRBV and around 15 TRBJ segments. TCRdb re-analysed the multiplex PCR reads in MiXCR, keeping a single row per CDR3 protein. The V and J calls come from TCRdb's annotation, not from the publication. The profile covers 400,000 to 500,000 distinct CDR3 sequences, with 22% appearing a single time and around 13% taken by the ten largest. The CDR3 length is 11 residues. In germline, CDR1 is SQVTM, CDR2 ANQGSEA. Trimming removed 7 bases from V and 4 bases from J, with 10 bases in between. This clonotype appeared a few times. Its antigen is currently unknown. Time point noted: persistent/refractory GD, antithyroid drugs over 5 years with positive TRAb. PBMCs were the source of the RNA used for TCR sequencing.

The rearrangement joins TRBV29-1 to TRBJ1-1; no firm D call. The sequencing used peripheral blood mononuclear cells (PBMCs), collected when the disease was refractory, from a patient treated with antithyroid drugs. The TCR was taken from a female donor with Graves disease. DNA of the CDR3: TGCAGCGCCACCGCGGGCACTGAAGCTTTCTTT. Translated: CSATAGTEAFF.